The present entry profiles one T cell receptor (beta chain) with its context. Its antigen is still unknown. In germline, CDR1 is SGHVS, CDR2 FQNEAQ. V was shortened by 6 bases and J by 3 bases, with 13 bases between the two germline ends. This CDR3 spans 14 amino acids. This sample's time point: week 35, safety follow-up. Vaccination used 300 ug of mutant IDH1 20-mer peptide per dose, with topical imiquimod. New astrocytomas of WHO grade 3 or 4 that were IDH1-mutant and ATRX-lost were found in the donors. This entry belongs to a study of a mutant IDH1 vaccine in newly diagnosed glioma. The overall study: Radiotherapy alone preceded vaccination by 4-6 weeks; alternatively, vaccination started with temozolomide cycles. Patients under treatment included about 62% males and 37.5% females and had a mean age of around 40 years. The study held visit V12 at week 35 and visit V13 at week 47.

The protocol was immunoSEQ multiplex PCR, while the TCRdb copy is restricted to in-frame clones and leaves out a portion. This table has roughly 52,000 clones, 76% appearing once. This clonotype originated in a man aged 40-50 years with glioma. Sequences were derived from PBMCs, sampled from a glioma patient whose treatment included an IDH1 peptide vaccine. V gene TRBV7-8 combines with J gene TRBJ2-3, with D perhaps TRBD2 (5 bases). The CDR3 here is CASRPRAGTDTQYF. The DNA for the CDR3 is TGTGCCAGCAGGCCGCGGGCCGGGACAGATACGCAGTATTTT.